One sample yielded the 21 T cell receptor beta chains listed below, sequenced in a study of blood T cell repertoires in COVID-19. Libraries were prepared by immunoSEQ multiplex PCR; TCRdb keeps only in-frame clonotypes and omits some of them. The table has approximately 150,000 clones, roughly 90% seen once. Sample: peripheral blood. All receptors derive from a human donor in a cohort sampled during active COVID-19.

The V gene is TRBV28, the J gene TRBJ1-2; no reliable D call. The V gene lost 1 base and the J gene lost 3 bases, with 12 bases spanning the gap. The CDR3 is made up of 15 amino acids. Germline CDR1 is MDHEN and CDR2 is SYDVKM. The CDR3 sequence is CASSLLEGGDYGYTF. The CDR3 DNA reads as TGTGCCAGCAGTTTATTAGAGGGTGGGGACTATGGCTACACCTTC.

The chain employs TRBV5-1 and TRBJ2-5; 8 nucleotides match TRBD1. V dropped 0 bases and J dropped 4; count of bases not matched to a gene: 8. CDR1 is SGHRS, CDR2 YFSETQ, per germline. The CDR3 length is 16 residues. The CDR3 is CASSLAGQGFAETQYF. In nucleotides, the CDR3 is TGCGCCAGCAGCTTGGCTGGACAGGGTTTTGCAGAGACCCAGTACTTC.

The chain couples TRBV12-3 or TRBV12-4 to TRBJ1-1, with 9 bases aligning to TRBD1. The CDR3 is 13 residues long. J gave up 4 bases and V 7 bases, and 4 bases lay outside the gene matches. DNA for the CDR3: TGTGCCAGCATCGCGACAGGGGGCACTGAAGCTTTCTTT. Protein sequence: CASIATGGTEAFF.

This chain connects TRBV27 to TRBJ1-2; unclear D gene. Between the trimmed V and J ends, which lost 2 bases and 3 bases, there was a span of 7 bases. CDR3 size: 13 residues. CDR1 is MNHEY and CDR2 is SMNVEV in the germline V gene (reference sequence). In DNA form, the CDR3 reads TGTGCCAGCAGTTTACGCGGAGACTATGGCTACACCTTC. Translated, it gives CASSLRGDYGYTF.

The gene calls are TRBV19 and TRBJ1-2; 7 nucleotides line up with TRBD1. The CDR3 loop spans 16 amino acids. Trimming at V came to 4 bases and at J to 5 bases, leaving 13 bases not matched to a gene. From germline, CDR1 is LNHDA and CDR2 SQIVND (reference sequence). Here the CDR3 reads CASSTNRRQGEYGYTF. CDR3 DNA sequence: TGTGCCAGTAGTACCAACAGGAGACAGGGAGAGTATGGCTACACCTTC.

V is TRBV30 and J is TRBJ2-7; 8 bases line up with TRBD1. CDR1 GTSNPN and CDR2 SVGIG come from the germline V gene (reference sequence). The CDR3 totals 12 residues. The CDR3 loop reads CSAGTGPYEQYF. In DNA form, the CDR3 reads TGTAGTGCCGGGACAGGTCCCTACGAGCAGTACTTC.

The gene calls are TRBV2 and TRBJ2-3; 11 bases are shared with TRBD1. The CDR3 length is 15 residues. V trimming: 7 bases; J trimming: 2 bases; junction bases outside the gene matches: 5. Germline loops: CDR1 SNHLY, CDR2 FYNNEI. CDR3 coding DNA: TGTGCCAGCACCACGGACAGGGGGCACACAGATACGCAGTATTTT. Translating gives CASTTDRGHTDTQYF. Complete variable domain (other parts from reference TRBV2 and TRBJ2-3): EPEVTQTPSHQVTQMGQEVILRCVPISNHLYFYWYRQILGQKVEFLVSFYNNEISEKSEIFDDQFSVERPDGSNFTLKIRSTKLEDSAMYFCASTTDRGHTDTQYFGPGTRLTVL.

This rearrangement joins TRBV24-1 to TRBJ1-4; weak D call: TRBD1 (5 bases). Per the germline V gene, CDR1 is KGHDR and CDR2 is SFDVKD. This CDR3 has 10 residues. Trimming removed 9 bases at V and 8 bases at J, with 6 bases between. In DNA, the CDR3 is TGTGCCACCGGGGGGGAAAAACTGTTTTTT. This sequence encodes CATGGEKLFF.

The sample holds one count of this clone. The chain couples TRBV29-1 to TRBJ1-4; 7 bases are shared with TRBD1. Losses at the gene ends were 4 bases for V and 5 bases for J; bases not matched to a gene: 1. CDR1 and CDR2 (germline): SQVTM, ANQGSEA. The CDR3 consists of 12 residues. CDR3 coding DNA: TGCAGCGTTGGGGGACAGAATGAAAAACTGTTTTTT. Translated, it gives CSVGGQNEKLFF.

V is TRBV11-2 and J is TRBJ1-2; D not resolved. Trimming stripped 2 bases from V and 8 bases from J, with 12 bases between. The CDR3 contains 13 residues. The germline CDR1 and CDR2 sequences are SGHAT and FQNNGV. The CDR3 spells CASSLSSLSGYTF. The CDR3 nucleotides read TGTGCCAGCAGCTTATCTTCCTTATCGGGCTACACCTTC.

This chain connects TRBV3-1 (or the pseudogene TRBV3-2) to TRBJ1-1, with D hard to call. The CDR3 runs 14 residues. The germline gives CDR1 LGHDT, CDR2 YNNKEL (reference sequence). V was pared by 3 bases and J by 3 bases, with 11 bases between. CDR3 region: CASSHVARDTEAFF. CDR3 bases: TGTGCCAGCAGCCATGTGGCGCGGGACACTGAAGCTTTCTTT.

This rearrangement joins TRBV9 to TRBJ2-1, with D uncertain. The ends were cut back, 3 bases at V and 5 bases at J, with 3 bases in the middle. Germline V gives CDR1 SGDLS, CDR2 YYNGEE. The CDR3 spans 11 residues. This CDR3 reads CASSGDNEQFF. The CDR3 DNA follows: TGTGCCAGCAGCGGAGACAATGAGCAGTTCTTC.

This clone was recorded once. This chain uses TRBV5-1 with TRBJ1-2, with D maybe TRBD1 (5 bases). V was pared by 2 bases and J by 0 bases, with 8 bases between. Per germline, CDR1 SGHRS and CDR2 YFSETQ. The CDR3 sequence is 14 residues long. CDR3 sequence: CASSLTGTNYGYTF. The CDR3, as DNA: TGCGCCAGCAGCTTAACAGGAACTAACTATGGCTACACCTTC.

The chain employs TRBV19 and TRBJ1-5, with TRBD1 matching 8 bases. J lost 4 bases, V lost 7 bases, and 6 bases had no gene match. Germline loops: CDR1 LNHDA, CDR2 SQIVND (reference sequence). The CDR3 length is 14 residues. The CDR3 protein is CASKHGQGNQPQHF. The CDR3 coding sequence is TGTGCCAGTAAACATGGACAGGGTAATCAGCCCCAGCATTTT.

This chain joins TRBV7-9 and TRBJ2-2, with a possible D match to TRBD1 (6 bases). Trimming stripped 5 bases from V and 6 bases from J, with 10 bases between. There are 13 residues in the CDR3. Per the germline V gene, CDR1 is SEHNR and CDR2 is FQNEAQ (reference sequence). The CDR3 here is CASSHRVAGELFF. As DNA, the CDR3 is TGTGCCAGCAGCCACAGGGTCGCCGGGGAGCTGTTTTTT.

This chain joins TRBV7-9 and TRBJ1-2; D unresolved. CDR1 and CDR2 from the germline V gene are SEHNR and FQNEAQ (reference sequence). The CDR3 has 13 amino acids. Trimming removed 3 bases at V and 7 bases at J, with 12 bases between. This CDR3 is CASSFVIQTGYTF. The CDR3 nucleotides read TGTGCCAGCAGCTTCGTCATACAAACTGGCTACACCTTC.

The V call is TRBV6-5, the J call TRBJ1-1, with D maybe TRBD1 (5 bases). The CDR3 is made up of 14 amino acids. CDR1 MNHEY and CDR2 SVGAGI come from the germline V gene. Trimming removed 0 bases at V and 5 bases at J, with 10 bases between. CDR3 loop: CASSYSAGETEAFF. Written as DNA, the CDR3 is TGTGCCAGCAGTTACTCCGCGGGGGAGACTGAAGCTTTCTTT.

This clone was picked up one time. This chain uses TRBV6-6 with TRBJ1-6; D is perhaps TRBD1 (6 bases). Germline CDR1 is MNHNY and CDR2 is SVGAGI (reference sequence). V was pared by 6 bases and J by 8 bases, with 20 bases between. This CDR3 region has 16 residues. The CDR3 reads CASSPGGPKRDSPLHF. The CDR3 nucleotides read TGTGCCAGCAGCCCGGGGGGCCCCAAGAGGGATTCACCCCTCCACTTT.

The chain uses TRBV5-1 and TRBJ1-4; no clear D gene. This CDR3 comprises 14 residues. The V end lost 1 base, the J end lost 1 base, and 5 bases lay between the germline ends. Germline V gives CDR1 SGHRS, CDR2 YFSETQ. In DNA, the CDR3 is TGCGCCAGCAGCTTGCCAGGAACTAATGAAAAACTGTTTTTT. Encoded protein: CASSLPGTNEKLFF.

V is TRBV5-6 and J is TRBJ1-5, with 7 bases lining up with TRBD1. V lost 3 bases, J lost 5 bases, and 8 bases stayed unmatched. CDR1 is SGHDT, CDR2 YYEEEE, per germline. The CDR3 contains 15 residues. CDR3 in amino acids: CASSSQGQRYQPQHF. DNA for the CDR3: TGTGCCAGCAGCTCCCAGGGACAGCGTTATCAGCCCCAGCATTTT.

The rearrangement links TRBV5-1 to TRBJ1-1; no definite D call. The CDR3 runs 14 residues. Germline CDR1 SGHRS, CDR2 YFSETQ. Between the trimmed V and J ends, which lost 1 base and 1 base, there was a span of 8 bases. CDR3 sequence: CASSLNPPNTEAFF. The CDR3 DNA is TGCGCCAGCAGCTTGAATCCTCCGAACACTGAAGCTTTCTTT.